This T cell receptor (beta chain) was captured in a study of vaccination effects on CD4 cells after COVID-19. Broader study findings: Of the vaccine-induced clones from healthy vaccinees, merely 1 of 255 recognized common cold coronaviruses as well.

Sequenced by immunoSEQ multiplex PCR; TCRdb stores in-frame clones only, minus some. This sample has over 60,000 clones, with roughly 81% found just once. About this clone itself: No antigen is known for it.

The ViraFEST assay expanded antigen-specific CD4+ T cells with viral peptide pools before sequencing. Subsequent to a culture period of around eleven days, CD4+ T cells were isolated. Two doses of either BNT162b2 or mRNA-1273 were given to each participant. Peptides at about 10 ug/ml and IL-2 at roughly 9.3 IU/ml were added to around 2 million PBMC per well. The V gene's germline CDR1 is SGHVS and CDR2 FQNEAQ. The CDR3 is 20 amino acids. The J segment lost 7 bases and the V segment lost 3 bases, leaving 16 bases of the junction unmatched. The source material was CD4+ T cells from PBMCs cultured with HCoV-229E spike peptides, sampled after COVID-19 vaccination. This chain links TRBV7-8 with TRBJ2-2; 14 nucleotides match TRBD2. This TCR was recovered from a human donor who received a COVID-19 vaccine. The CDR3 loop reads CASSLSRNTMTSGGDGELFF. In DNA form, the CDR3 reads TGTGCCAGCAGCTTGAGCCGAAACACAATGACTAGCGGGGGGGACGGGGAGCTGTTTTTT.